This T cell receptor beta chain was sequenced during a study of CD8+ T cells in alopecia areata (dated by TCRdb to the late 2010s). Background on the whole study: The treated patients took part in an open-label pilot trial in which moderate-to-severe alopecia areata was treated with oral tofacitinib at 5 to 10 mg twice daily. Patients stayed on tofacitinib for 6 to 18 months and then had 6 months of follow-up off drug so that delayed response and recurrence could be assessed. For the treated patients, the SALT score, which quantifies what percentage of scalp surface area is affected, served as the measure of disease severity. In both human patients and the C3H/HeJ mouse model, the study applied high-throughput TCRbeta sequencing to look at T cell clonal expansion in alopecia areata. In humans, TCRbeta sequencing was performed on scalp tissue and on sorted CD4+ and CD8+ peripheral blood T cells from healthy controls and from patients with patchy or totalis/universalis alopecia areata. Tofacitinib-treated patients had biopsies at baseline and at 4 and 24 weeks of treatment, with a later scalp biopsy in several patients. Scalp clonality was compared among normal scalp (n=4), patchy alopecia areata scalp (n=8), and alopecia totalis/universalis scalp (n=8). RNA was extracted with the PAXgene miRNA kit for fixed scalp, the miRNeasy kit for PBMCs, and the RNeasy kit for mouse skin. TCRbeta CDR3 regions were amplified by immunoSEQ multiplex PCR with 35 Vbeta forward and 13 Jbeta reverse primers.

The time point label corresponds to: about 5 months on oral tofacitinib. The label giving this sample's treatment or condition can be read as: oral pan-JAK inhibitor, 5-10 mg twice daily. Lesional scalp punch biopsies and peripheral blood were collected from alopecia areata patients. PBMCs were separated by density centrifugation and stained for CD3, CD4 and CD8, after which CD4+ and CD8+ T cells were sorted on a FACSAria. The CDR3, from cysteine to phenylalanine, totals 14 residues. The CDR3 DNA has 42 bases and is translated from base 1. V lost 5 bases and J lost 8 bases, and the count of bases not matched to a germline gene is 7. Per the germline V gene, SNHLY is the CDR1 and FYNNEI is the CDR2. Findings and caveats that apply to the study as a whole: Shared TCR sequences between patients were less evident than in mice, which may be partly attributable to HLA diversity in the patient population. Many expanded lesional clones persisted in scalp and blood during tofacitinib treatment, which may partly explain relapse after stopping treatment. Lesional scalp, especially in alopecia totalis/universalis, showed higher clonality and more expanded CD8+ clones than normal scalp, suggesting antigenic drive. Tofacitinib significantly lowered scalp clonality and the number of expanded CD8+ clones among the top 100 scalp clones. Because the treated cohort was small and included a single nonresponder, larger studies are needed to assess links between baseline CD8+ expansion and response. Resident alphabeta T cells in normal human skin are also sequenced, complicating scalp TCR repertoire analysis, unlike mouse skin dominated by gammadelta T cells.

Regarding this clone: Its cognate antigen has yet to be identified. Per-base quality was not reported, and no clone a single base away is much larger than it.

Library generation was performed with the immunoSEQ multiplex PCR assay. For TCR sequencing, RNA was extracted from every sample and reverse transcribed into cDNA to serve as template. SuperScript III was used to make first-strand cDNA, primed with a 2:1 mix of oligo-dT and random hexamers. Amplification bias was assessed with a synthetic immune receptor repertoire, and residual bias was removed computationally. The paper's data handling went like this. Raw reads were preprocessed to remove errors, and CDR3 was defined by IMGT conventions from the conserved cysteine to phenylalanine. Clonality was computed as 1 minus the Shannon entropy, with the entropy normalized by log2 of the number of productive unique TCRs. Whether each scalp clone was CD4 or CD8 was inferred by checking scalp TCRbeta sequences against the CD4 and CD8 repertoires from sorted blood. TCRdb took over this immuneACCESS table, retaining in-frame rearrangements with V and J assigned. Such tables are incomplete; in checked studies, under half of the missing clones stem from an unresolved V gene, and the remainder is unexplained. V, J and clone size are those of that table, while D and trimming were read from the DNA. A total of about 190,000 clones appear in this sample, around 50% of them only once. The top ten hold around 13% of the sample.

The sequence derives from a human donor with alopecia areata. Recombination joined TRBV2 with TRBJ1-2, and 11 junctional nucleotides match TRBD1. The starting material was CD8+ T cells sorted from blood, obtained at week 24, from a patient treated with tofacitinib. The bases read TGTGCCAGCAGTCCGGGACAGGGGGTCGAGGGCTACACCTTC. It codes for CASSPGQGVEGYTF.